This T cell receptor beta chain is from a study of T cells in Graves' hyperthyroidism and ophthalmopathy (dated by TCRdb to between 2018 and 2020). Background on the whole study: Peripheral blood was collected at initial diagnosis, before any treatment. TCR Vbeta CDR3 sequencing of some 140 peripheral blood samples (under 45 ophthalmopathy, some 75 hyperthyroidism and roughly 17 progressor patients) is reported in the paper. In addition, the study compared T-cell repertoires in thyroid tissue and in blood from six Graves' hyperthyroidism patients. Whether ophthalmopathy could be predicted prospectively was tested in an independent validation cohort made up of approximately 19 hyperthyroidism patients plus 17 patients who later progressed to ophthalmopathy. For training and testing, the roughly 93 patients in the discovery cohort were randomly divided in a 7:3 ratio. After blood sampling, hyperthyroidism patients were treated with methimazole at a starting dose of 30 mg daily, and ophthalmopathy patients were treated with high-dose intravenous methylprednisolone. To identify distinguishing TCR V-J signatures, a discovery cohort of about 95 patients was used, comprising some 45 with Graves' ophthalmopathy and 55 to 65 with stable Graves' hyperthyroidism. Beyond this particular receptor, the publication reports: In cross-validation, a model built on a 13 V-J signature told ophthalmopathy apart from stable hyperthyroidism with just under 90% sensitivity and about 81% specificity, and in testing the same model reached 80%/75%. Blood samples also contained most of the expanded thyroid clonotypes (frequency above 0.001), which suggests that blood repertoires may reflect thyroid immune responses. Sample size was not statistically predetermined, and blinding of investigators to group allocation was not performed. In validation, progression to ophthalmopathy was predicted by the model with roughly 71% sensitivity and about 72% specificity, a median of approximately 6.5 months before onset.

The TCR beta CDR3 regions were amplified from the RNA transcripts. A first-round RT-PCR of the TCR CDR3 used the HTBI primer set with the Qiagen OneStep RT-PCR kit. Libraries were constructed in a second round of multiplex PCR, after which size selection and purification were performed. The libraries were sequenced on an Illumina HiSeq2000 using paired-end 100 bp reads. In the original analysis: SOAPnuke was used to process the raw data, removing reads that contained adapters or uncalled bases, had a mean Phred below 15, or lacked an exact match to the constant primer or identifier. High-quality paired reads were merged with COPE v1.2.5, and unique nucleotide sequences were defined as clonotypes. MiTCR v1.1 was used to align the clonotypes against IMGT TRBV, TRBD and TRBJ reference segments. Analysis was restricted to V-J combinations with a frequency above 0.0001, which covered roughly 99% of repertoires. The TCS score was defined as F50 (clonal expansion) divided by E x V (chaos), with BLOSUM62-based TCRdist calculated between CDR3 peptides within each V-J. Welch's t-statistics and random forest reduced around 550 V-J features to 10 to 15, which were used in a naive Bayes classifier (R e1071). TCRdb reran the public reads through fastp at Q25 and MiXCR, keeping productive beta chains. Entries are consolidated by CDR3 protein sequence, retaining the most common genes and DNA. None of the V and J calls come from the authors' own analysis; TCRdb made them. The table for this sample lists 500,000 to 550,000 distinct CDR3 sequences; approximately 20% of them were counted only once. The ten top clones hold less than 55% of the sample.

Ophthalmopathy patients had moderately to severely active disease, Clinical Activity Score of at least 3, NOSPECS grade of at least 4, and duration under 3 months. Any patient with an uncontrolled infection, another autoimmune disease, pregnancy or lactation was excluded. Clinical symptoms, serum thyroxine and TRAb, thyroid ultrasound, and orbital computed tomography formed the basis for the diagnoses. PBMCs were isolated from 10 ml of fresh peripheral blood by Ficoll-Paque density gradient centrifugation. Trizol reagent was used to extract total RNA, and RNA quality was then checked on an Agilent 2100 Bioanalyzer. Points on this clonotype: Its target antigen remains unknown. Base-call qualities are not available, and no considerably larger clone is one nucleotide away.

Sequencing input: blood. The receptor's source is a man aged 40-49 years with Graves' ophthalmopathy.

The DNA is TGCAGTGCTAGCGGTTCCGGGAATGGCTACACCTTC. Translated, it gives CSASGSGNGYTF. The rearranged chain carries TRBV20-1 and TRBJ1-2; the D gene assignment is ambiguous. Its CDR3 holds 12 amino acids, cysteine through phenylalanine. The DNA shown is the 36-base CDR3, in frame from base 1. The germline V gene (reference sequence) gives CDR1 as DFQATT and CDR2 as SNEGSKA. Relative to germline, V is 3 bases shorter and J is 6 bases shorter, with 11 bases between their ends.